These T cell receptor beta chains were read from a single sample in a study of blood T cell repertoires in COVID-19. Data came from immunoSEQ multiplex PCR; TCRdb stores just in-frame clones and leaves some out. The sample contains around 63,000 clones, about nine tenths of which appear only once. Sequenced material: peripheral blood. These receptors originate from a woman older than 75 with acute or convalescent COVID-19. Each CDR3 is given with its conserved first and last residue.

V gene: TRBV19
CDR3 protein: CASSRPPGNEQFF

V gene: TRBV19
CDR3 protein: CASSSPDRSTEKLFF

V gene: TRBV2
CDR3 protein: CASSEGRGTEAFF

V gene: TRBV28
CDR3 protein: CASSSGTVNTEAFF

V gene: TRBV2
CDR3 protein: CADSGATYNEQFF

V gene: TRBV5-6
CDR3 protein: CASTTEQGRGIQYF

V gene: TRBV10-3
CDR3 protein: CAITPGQGAEQFF

V gene: TRBV2
CDR3 protein: CASGGANEQFF

V gene: TRBV3-1/TRBV3-2
CDR3 protein: CASSLGRKLGTGVEKLFF

V gene: TRBV7-9
CDR3 protein: CASTITGGQKDEKLFF

V gene: TRBV29-1
CDR3 protein: CSVDRGDTGELFF

V gene: TRBV11-2
CDR3 protein: CASSLGGGGTEAFF

V gene: TRBV30
CDR3 protein: CAWSPGGNTIYF

V gene: TRBV7-2
CDR3 protein: CASSLGLAGLNEQYF

V gene: TRBV19
CDR3 protein: CASRQFSGNTIYF

V gene: TRBV4-2
CDR3 protein: CASSQDLGQVFTNF

V gene: TRBV28
CDR3 protein: CASIRGTYNEQFF

V gene: TRBV3-1/TRBV3-2
CDR3 protein: CASSQPSGNNEQFF

V gene: TRBV19
CDR3 protein: CASSLQQGGNQPQHF

V gene: TRBV30
CDR3 protein: CAWSQGAREQYF

V gene: TRBV19
CDR3 protein: CASSIPSQGSDNEQFF

V gene: TRBV15
CDR3 protein: CATSRGQANYGYTF

V gene: TRBV7-8
CDR3 protein: CASILWGADEQYF

V gene: TRBV19
CDR3 protein: CASHRQGGNNQPQHF

V gene: TRBV18
CDR3 protein: CASSTDGGTEAFF

V gene: TRBV2
CDR3 protein: CASSDILAGGSETQYF

V gene: TRBV12-5
CDR3 protein: CASGLNRGEAFF

V gene: TRBV29-1
CDR3 protein: CSVGTGGDSPLHF

V gene: TRBV6-1
CDR3 protein: CASSEWGDRYEQYF

V gene: TRBV5-1
CDR3 protein: CASSKTGMNTEAFF

V gene: TRBV5-4
CDR3 protein: CASPRLAGDTQYF

V gene: TRBV12-3/TRBV12-4
CDR3 protein: CASSLRGEETQYF

V gene: TRBV2
CDR3 protein: CASSHGGDNYGYTF

V gene: TRBV4-1
CDR3 protein: CASSQEPGDQPQHF

V gene: TRBV19
CDR3 protein: CASPLGVSGYQETQYF

V gene: TRBV6-2/TRBV6-3
CDR3 protein: CASSYSPGTDTQYF

V gene: TRBV2
CDR3 protein: CASNDLRGPNQPQHF

V gene: TRBV18
CDR3 protein: CASSFTAFGAMNTEAFF

V gene: TRBV7-2
CDR3 protein: CASNSLNQPQHF

V gene: TRBV24-1
CDR3 protein: CATSREGGTEAFF

V gene: TRBV5-1
CDR3 protein: CASSYRLAGETQYF

V gene: TRBV2
CDR3 protein: CACGQGAEETQYF